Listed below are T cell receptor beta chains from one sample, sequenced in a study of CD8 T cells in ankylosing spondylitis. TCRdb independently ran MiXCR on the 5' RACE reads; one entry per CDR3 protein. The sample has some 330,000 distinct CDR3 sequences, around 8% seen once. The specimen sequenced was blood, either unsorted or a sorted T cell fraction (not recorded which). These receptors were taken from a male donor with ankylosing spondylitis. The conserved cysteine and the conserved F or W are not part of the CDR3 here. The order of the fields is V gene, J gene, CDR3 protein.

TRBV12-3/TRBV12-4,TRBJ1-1,ASSLPGRMNTEAF
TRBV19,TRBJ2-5,ASSPFGGSETQY
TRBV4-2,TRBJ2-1,ASSQVITSVTNEQF
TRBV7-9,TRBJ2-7,ASSLARDYEQY
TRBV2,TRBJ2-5,ASTGGGRQETQY
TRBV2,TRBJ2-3,ASREELPRGTGTDTQY
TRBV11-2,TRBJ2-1,ASSLFWFVGAAYNEQF
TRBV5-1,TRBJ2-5,ASSLGLATQETQY
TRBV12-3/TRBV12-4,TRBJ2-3,ASSFGQDPDTQY
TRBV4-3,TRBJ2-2,ASSPRGGVSLYVTGELF
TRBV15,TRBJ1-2,ATSRDSRSYGYT
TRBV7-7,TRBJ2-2,ASMLAGAGELF
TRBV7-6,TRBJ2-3,ASTKGLAGVPDTQY
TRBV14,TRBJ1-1,ASSVTTNTEAF
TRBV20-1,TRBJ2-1,SARDHSRVSYNEQF
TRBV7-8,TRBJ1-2,ASSVGWSGYT
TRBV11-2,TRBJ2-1,ASSLRLAVSYNEQF
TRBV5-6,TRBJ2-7,ASSPTYYGQGSYEQY
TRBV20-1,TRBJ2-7,SSSGGRERSYEQY
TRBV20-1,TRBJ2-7,SASQTGFEQY
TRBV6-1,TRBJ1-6,ASSRGQVGVNSPLH
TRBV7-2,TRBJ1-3,ASSLVYMRFSGNTIY
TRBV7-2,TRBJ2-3,ASSLPSGRASDTQY
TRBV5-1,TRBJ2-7,ASSPSGTGSHEQY
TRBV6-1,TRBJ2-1,ASSRQVLADYNEQF
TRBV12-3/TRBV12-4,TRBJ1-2,ASSLRVGGNYGYT
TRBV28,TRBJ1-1,ASSFIREAF
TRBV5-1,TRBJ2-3,ASSLEGTVGDTQY
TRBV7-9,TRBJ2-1,ASSTGGDEQF
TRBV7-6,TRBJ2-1,ASSFQAGTSYNEQF
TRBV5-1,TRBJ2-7,ASRGGTSGYEQY
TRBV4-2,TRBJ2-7,ASSQERGAYEQY
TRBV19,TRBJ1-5,ASSRGEQGNQPQH
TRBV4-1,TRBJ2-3,ASSQRRGTDTQY
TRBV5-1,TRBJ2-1,ASSLLAKSSYNEQF
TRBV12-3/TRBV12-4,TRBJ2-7,ASSYVPYEQY
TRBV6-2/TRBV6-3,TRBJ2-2,ASSEPGDRGRAGELF
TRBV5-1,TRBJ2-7,ASSFGTVSSYEQY
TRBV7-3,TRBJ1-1,ASSLSRAGNTEAF
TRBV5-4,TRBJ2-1,AYGPGGAGYNEQF
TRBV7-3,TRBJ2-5,ASSSHGQGAWETQY
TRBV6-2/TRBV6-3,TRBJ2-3,ASTDGGLESGDTQY
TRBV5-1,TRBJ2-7,ASKASGTGFREQY
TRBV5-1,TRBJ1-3,ASSLGQADTIY
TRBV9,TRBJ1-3,ASSPGHSGNTIY
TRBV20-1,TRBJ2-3,SARAPSDTQY
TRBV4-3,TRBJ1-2,ASSQDLGGGYT
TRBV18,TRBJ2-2,ASSSRAWEICTGELF
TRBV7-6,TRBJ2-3,ASSPVVPSGPDTQY
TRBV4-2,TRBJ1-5,ASSPSQGADYSNQPQH
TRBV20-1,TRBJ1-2,SASGQGGYGYT
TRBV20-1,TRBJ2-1,CARARTGSSYNEQF
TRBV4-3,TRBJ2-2,ASSPYRGRSGELF
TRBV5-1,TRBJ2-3,ASSEASTDTQY
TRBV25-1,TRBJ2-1,ASSESGRPDSYNEQF
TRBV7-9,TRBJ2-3,ASSARDRERTDTQY
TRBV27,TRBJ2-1,ASSPRGLAGGEQF
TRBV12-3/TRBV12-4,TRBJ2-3,ASSLGVRDTQY
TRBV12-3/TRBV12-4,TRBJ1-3,ASRRTGVPGGNTIY